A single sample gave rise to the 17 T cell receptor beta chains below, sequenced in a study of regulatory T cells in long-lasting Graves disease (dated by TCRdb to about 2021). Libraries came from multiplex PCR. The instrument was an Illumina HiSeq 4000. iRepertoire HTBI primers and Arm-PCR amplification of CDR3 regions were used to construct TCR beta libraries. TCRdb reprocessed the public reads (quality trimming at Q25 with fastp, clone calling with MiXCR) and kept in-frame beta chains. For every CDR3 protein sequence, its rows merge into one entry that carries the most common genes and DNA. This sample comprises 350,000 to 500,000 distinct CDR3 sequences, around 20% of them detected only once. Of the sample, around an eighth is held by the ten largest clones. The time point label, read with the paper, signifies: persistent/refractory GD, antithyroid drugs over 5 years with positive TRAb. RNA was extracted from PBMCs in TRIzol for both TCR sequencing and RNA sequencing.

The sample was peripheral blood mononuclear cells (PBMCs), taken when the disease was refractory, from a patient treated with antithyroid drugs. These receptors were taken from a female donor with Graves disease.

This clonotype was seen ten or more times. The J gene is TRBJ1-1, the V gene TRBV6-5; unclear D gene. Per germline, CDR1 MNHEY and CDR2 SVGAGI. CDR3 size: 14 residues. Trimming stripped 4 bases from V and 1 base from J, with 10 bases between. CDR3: CASSSSWGNTEAFF. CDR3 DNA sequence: TGTGCCAGCAGTTCGAGCTGGGGGAACACTGAAGCTTTCTTT.

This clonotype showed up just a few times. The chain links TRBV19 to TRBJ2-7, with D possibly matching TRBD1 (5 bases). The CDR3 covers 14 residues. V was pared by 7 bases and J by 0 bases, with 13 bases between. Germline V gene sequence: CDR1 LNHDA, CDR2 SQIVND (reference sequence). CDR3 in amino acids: CASKTGRNSYEQYF. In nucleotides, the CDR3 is TGTGCCAGTAAAACAGGAAGGAACTCCTACGAGCAGTACTTC.

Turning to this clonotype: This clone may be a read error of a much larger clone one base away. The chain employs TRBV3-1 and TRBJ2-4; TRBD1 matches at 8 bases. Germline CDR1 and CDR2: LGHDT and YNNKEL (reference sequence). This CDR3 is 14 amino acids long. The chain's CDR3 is CASSNQGAQNIQCF. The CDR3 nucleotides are TGTGCCAGCAGCAACCAGGGGGCCCAGAACATTCAGTGCTTC.

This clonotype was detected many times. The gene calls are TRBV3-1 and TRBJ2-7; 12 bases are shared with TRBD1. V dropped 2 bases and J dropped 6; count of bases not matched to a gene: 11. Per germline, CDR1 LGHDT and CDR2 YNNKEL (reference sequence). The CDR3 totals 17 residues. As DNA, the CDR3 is TGTGCCAGCAGCCAACGGGGACAGGGGGCGGTTGTCGGCGAGCAGTACTTC. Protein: CASSQRGQGAVVGEQYF.

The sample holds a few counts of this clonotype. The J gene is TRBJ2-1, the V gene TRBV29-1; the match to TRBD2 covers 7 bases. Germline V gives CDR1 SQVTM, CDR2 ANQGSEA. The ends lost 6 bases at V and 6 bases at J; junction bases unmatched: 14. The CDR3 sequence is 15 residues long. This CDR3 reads CSVGGRALGFNEQFF. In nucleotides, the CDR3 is TGCAGCGTGGGAGGGAGGGCCCTCGGCTTCAATGAGCAGTTCTTC.

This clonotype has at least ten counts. CDR3 nucleotide sequence: TGTGCCAGCAGTTCAACACAGGAGACTAATGAAAAACTGTTTTTT. This sequence encodes CASSSTQETNEKLFF. The J gene is TRBJ1-4, the V gene TRBV12-3 or TRBV12-4; possible D gene TRBD1, 5 bases. V was clipped by 4 bases and J by 2 bases, with 11 bases between them. The CDR3 covers 15 residues.

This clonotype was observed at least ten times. CDR3 loop: CAISARGRDSSNQPQHF. DNA for the CDR3: TGTGCCATCAGTGCCAGGGGCAGGGATTCGAGCAATCAGCCCCAGCATTTT. The gene calls are TRBV10-3 and TRBJ1-5, with D perhaps matching TRBD1 (6 bases). This CDR3 spans 17 amino acids. Germline assignment: CDR1 ENHRY and CDR2 SYGVKD. V dropped 4 bases and J dropped 1 base, with 17 bases sitting between them.

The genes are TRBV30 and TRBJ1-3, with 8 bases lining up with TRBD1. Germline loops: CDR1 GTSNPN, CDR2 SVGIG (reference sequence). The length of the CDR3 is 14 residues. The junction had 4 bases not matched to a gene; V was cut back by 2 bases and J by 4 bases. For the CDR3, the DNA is TGTGCCTGGAGTCCAGGGGGCTTCGGAAACACCATATATTTT. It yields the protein CAWSPGGFGNTIYF. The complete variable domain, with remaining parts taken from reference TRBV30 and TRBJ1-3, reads SQTIHQWPATLVQPVGSPLSLECTVEGTSNPNLYWYRQAAGRGLQLLFYSVGIGQISSEVPQNLSASRPQDRQFILSSKKLLLSDSGFYLCAWSPGGFGNTIYFGEGSWLTVV.

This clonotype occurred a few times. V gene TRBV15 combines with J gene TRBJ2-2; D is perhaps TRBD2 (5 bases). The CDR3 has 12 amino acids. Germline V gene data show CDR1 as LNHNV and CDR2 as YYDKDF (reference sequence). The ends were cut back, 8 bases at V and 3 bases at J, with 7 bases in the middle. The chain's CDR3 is CATEGDTGELFF. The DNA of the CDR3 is TGTGCCACCGAGGGAGACACCGGGGAGCTGTTTTTT. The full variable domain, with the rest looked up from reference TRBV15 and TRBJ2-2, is DAMVIQNPRYQVTQFGKPVTLSCSQTLNHNVMYWYQQKSSQAPKLLFHYYDKDFNNEADTPDNFQSRRPNTSFCFLDIRSPGLGDTAMYLCATEGDTGELFFGEGSRLTVL.

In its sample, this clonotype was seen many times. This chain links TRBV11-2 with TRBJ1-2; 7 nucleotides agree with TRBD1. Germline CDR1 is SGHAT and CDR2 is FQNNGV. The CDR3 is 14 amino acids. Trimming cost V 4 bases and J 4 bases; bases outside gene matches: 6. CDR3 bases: TGTGCCAGCAGCTCCCGCGACAGGGCCTATGGCTACACCTTC. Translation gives CASSSRDRAYGYTF.

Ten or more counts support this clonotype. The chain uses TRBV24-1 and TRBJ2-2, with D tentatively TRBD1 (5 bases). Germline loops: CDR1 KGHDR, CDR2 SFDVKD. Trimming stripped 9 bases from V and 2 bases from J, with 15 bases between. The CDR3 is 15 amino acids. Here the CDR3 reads CATGAGSANTGELFF. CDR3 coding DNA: TGTGCCACCGGGGCAGGGTCGGCTAACACCGGGGAGCTGTTTTTT.

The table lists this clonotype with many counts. CDR3 sequence reads: CASSLQTRGEQYF. For the CDR3, the DNA is TGTGCCAGCAGTTTACAAACTAGAGGCGAGCAGTACTTC. The chain carries TRBV27 and TRBJ2-7; maybe TRBD2 (5 bases). Deletions cut 2 bases from V and 6 bases from J, with 11 bases between. This CDR3 comprises 13 residues. Looked up from germline, CDR1 is MNHEY and CDR2 is SMNVEV (reference sequence).

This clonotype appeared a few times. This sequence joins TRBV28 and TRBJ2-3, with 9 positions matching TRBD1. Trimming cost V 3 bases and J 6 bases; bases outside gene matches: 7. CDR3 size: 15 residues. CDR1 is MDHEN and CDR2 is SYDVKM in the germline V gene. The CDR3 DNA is TGTGCCAGCAGTTTCCGGACAGGGGTATGGGATACGCAGTATTTT. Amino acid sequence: CASSFRTGVWDTQYF.

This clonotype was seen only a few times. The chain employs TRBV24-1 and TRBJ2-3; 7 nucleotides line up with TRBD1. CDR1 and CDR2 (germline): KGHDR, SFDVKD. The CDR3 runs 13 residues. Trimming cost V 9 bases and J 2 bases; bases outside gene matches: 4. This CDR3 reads CATDRDNTDTQYF. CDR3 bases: TGTGCCACCGACAGGGACAACACAGATACGCAGTATTTT.

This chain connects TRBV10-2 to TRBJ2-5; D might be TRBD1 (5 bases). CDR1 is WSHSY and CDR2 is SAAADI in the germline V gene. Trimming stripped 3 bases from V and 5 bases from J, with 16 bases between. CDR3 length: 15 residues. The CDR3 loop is CASSDYQGGRETQYF. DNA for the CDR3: TGCGCCAGCAGTGACTATCAGGGCGGTAGGGAGACCCAGTACTTC.

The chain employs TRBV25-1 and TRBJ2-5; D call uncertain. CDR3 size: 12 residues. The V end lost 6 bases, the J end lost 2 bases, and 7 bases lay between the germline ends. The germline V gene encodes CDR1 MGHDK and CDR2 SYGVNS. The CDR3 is CASRTAQETQYF. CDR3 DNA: TGTGCCAGCAGAACTGCTCAAGAGACCCAGTACTTC.

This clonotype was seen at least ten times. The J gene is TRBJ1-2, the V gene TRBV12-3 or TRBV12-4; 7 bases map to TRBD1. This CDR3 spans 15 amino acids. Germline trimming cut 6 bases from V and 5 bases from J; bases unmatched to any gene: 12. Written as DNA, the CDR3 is TGTGCCAGCAGGACAGGGTCTGGGGCCCTGTATGGCTACACCTTC. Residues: CASRTGSGALYGYTF.